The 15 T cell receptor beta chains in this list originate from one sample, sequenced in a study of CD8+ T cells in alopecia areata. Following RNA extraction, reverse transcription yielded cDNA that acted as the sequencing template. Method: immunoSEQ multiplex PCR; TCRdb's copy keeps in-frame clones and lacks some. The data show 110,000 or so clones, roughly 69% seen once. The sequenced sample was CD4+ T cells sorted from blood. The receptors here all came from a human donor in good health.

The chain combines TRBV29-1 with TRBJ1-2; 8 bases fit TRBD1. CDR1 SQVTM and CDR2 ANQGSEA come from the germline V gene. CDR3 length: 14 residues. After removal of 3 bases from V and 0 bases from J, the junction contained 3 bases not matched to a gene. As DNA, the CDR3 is TGCAGCGTTGACGACAGGGGCTCTAACTATGGCTACACCTTC. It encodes CSVDDRGSNYGYTF.

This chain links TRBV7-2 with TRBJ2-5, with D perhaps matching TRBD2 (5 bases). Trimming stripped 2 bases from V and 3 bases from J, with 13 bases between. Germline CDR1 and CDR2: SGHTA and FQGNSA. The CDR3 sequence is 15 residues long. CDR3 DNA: TGTGCCAGCAGCTTATGGGCCCGGCGGGAAGAGACCCAGTACTTC. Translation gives CASSLWARREETQYF.

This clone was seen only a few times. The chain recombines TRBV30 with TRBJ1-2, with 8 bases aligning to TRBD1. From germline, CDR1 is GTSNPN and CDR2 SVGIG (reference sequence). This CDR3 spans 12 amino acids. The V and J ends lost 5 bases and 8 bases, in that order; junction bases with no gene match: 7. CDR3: CAWGQGVRGYTF. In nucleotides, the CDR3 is TGTGCCTGGGGACAGGGAGTACGGGGCTACACCTTC.

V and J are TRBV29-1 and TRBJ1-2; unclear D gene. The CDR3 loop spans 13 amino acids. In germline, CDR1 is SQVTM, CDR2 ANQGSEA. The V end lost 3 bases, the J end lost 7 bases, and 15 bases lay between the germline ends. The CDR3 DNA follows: TGCAGCGTTGAGCTCGAAGCGGCGGGTGGCTACACCTTC. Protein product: CSVELEAAGGYTF.

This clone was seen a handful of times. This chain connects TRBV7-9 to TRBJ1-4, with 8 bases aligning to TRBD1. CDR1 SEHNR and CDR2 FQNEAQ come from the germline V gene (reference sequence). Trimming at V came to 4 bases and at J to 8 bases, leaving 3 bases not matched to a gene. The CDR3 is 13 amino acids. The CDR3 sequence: CASSSRTGEKLFF. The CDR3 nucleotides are TGTGCCAGCAGCTCGAGGACAGGGGAAAAACTGTTTTTT. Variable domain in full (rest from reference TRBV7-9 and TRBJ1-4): DTGVSQNPRHKITKRGQNVTFRCDPISEHNRLYWYRQTLGQGPEFLTYFQNEAQLEKSRLLSDRFSAERPKGSFSTLEIQRTEQGDSAMYLCASSSRTGEKLFFGSGTQLSVL.

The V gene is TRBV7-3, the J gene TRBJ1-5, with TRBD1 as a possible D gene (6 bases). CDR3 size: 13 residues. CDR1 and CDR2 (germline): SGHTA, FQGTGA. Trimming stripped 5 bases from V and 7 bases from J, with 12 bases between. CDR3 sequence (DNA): TGTGCCAGCAGCCGTGGAGGGGGGCAGCCCCAGCATTTT. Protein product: CASSRGGGQPQHF.

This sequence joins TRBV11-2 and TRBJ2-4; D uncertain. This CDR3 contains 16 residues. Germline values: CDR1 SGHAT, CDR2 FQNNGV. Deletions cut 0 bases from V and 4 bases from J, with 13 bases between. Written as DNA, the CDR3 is TGTGCCAGCAGCTTAGATTATCGGCGGCCAAAAAACATTCAGTACTTC. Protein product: CASSLDYRRPKNIQYF. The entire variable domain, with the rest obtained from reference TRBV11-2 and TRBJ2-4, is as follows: EAGVAQSPRYKIIEKRQSVAFWCNPISGHATLYWYQQILGQGPKLLIQFQNNGVVDDSQLPKDRFSAERLKGVDSTLKIQPAKLEDSAVYLCASSLDYRRPKNIQYFGAGTRLSVL.

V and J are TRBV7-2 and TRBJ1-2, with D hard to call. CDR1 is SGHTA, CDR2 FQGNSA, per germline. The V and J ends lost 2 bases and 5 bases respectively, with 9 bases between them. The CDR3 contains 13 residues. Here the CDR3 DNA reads TGTGCCAGCAGCTTAAGCCATTCTTATGGCTACACCTTC. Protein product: CASSLSHSYGYTF.

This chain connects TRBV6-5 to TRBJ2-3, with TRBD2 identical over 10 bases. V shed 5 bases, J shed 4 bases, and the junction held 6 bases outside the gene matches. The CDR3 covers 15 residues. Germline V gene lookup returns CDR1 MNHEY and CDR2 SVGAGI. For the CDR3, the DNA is TGTGCCAGCAGTCTTAGCGGGGGGTACTCAGATACGCAGTATTTT. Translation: CASSLSGGYSDTQYF.

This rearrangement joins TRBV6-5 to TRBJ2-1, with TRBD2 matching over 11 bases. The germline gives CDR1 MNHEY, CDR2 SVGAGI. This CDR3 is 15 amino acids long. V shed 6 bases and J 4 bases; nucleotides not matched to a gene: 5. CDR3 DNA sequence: TGTGCCAGCAGCCCTGGGACTAGCGGTTACAATGAGCAGTTCTTC. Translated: CASSPGTSGYNEQFF.

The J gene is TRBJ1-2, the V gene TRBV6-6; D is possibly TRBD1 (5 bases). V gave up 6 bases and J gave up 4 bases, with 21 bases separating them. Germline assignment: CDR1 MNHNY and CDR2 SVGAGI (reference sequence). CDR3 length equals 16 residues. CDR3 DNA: TGTGCCAGCAGCCTCACCCCGCAGCAGGGAATCTATGGCTACACCTTC. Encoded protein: CASSLTPQQGIYGYTF.

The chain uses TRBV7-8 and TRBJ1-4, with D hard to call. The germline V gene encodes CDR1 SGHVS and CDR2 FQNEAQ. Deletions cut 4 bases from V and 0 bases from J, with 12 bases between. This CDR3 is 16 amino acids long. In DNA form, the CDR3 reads TGTGCCAGCAGCTCCAGTCCTGTACCAACTAATGAAAAACTGTTTTTT. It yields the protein CASSSSPVPTNEKLFF. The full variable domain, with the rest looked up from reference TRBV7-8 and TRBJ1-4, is GAGVSQSPRYKVAKRGQDVALRCDPISGHVSLFWYQQALGQGPEFLTYFQNEAQLDKSGLPSDRFFAERPEGSVSTLKIQRTQQEDSAVYLCASSSSPVPTNEKLFFGSGTQLSVL.

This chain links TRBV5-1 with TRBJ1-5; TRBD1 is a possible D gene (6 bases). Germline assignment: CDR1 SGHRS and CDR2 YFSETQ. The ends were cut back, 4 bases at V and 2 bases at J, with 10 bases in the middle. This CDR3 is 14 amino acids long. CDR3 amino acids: CASSPEGGNQPQHF. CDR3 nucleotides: TGCGCCAGCAGCCCGGAGGGGGGCAATCAGCCCCAGCATTTT.

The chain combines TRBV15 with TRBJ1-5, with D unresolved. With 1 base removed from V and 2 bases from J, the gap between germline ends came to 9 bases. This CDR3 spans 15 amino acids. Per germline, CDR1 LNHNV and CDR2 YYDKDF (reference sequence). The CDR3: CATSRGGFGNQPQHF. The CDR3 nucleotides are TGTGCCACCAGCAGAGGAGGGTTTGGCAATCAGCCCCAGCATTTT.

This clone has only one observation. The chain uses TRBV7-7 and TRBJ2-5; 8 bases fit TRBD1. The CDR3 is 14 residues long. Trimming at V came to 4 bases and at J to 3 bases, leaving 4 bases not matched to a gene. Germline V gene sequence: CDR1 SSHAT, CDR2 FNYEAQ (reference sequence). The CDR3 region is CASSSTGVKETQYF. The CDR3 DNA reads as TGTGCCAGCAGCTCGACAGGGGTTAAAGAGACCCAGTACTTC. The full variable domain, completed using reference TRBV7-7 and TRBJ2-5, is GAGVSQSPRYKVTKRGQDVTLRCDPISSHATLYWYQQALGQGPEFLTYFNYEAQPDKSGLPSDRFSAERPEGSISTLTIQRTEQRDSAMYRCASSSTGVKETQYFGPGTRLLVL.